This T cell receptor (beta chain) was documented in a study of T cell repertoires in aging, cancer and after chemotherapy. Background on the study: Healthy donor repertoires were recorded over several months to years and showed clear clonal overlap. The study, taken as a whole, reports: Across the chemotherapy interval, each cancer cohort showed higher median generation probability, suggesting thymic rebound. In healthy donors, age-related TCR diversity loss mainly reflected lost richness.

Concerning this clonotype itself: Its antigen remains unidentified.

V lost 1 base and J lost 0, with 7 bases in between. This CDR3 spans 16 amino acids. TCR beta rearrangements were amplified from peripheral blood genomic DNA. A mixed TRB-A/B primer pool amplified rearranged TRB by multiplex touch-down PCR. TCRdb fed the multiplex PCR reads into MiXCR, producing one record per CDR3 protein. Among a few thousand distinct CDR3 sequences listed, 30% to 40% were seen once. V is TRBV12-3 or TRBV12-4 and J is TRBJ1-6, with D unresolved. Sequenced input: blood. This TCR came from a human donor in good health. This CDR3 reads CASSLGQSSYNSPLHF. The CDR3, as DNA: TGTGCCAGCAGTTTAGGGCAGAGCTCCTATAATTCACCCCTCCACTTT.